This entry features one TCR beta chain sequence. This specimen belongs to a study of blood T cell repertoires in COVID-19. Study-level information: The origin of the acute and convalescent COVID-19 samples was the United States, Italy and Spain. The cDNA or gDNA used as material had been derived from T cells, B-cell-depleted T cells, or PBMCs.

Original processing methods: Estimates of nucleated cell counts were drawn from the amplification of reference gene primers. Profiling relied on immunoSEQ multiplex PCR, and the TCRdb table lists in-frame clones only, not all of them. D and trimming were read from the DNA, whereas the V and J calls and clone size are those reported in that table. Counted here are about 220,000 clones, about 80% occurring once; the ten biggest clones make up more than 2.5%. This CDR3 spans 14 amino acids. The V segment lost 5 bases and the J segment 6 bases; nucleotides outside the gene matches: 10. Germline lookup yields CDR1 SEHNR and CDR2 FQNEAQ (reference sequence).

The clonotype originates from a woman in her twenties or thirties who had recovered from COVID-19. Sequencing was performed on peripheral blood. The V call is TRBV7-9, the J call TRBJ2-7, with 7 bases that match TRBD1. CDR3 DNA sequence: TGTGCCAGCAGCGCCGGTCACAGGGGTGGCGAGCAGTACTTC. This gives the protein CASSAGHRGGEQYF.